The 2 T cell receptor beta chains below all came from one sample that was sequenced in a study of cytomegalovirus exposure and HLA in healthy donors. Using immunoSEQ multiplex PCR, the repertoire was profiled, and TCRdb retains in-frame clones only, with some absent. The data show 100,000 to 150,000 clones, roughly 91% seen once. Input material: PBMCs. Source of these receptors: a young man in good health and CMV-seronegative.

This chain connects TRBV10-3 to TRBJ1-2, with D perhaps matching TRBD1 (6 bases). Germline-derived CDR1 and CDR2 are ENHRY and SYGVKD. The CDR3 spans 13 residues. Trimming pared 7 bases from V and 3 bases from J, leaving 12 bases between. The CDR3 coding sequence is TGTGCCATCACGGGGGGCGAGGACTATGGCTACACCTTC. Protein sequence: CAITGGEDYGYTF.

This chain joins TRBV27 and TRBJ1-1; D call uncertain. Germline lookup yields CDR1 MNHEY and CDR2 SMNVEV (reference sequence). This CDR3 has 15 residues. V shed 0 bases and J shed 0 bases, with 8 bases lying between them. CDR3 bases: TGTGCCAGCAGTTTATCTGCCACACTGAACACTGAAGCTTTCTTT. It is translated as CASSLSATLNTEAFF.